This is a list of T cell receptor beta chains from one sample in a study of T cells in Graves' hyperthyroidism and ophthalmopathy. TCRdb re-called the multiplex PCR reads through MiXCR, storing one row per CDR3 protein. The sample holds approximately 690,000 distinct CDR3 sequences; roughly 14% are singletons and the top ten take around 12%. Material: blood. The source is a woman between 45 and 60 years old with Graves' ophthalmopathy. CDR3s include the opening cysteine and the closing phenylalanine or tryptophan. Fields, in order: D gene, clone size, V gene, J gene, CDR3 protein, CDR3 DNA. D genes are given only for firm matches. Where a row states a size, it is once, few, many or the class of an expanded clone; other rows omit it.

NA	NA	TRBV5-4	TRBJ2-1	CASSLEGYGNNEQFF	TGTGCCAGCAGCTTGGAAGGTTACGGGAACAATGAGCAGTTCTTC
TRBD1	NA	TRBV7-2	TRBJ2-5	CAGSLFGTGANQETQYF	TGTGCCGGCAGCTTATTTGGGACAGGGGCCAACCAGGAGACCCAGTACTTC
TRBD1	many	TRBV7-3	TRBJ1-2	CASSFGRGQGYTF	TGTGCCAGCAGCTTTGGCAGGGGGCAAGGCTACACCTTC
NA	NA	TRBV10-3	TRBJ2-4	CAISESLWRDIQYF	TGTGCCATCAGCGAGTCATTATGGAGGGACATTCAGTACTTC
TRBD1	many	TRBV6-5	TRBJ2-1	CASSYIGQEYNEQFF	TGTGCCAGCAGTTACATCGGACAGGAGTACAATGAGCAGTTCTTC
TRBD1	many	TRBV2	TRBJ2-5	CASSRGQTNQETQYF	TGTGCCAGCAGTAGGGGACAGACGAACCAAGAGACCCAGTACTTC
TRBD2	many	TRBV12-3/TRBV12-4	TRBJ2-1	CASSLALAGVRQFF	TGTGCCAGCAGTTTAGCACTAGCGGGAGTCCGACAGTTCTTC
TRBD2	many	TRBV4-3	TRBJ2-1	CASSQGLAGGRSNEQFF	TGCGCCAGCAGCCAGGGATTAGCGGGAGGCCGTTCCAATGAGCAGTTCTTC
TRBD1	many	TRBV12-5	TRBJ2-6	CASGLVFSEIGTARRDSGANVLTF	TGTGCTAGTGGTTTGGTATTTAGCGAAATCGGGACAGCGAGAAGGGACTCTGGGGCCAACGTCCTGACTTTC
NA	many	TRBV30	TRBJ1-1	CAWGGNTEAFF	TGTGCCTGGGGAGGGAACACTGAAGCTTTCTTT
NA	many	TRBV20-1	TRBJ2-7	CSARVQGPYEQYF	TGCAGTGCTCGCGTCCAGGGACCCTACGAGCAGTACTTC
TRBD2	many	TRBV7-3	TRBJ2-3	CASSLGLVAGRHTQYF	TGTGCCAGCAGCTTAGGATTGGTAGCGGGGAGACATACGCAGTATTTT
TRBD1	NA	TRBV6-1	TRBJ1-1	CASSGGTGKAFF	TGTGCCAGCAGTGGGGGGACAGGGAAAGCTTTCTTT
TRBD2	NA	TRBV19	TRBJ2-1	CASRPGLAGDNEQFF	TGTGCCAGTAGGCCGGGACTAGCGGGAGATAATGAGCAGTTCTTC
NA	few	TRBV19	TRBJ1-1	CASTPPLTATNTEAFF	TGTGCCAGTACCCCCCCCTTGACGGCGACAAACACTGAAGCTTTCTTT
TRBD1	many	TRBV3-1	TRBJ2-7	CASSQRSGTGLNEQYF	TGTGCCAGCAGCCAACGGTCCGGGACAGGACTTAACGAGCAGTACTTC
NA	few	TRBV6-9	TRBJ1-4	CASSFASNEKLFF	TGTGCCAGCAGTTTCGCTTCTAATGAAAAACTGTTTTTT
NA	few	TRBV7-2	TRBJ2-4	CASSLGGSLSKNIQYF	TGTGCCAGCAGCTTAGGAGGCAGCCTGTCCAAAAACATTCAGTACTTC
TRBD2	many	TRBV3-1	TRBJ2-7	CASSPRERDSYEQYF	TGTGCCAGCAGCCCGAGGGAGCGGGACTCCTACGAGCAGTACTTC
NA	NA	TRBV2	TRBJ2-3	CARRGGKGPADTQYF	TGTGCCAGGCGGGGTGGAAAAGGGCCGGCAGATACGCAGTATTTT
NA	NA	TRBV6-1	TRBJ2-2	CANARTVTGELFF	TGTGCCAATGCCCGGACGGTCACCGGGGAGCTGTTTTTT
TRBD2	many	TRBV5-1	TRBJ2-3	CASSPPGLAVRTLDTQYF	TGCGCCAGCAGCCCGCCGGGACTAGCGGTTCGCACTTTGGATACGCAGTATTTT
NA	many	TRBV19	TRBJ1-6	CASSPRPGLSPLHF	TGTGCCAGTAGTCCAAGACCTGGGTTGTCACCCCTCCACTTT
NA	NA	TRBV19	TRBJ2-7	CASSIDPATSYEQYF	TGTGCCAGTAGTATAGACCCCGCGACAAGCTACGAGCAGTACTTC
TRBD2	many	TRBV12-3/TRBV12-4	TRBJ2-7	CASSSLADPSYEQYF	TGTGCCAGCAGCTCTCTAGCGGACCCCTCCTACGAGCAGTACTTC
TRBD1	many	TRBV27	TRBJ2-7	CATSETGTATYEQYF	TGTGCCACAAGCGAAACCGGGACAGCCACCTACGAGCAGTACTTC
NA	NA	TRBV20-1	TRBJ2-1	CSARVADASSNEQFF	TGCAGTGCTAGAGTGGCTGATGCAAGCTCCAATGAGCAGTTCTTC
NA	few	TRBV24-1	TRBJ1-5	CATSDPRGDSNQPQHF	TGTGCCACCAGTGATCCCAGGGGAGATAGCAATCAGCCCCAGCATTTT
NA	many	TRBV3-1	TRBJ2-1	CASSQARVGEQFF	TGTGCCAGCAGCCAGGCAAGGGTCGGGGAGCAGTTCTTC
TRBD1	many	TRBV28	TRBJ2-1	CASSLSGTGMYNEQFF	TGTGCCAGCAGTTTATCCGGGACAGGGATGTACAATGAGCAGTTCTTC
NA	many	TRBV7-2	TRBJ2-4	CASSLFGTRGKNIQYF	TGTGCCAGCAGCTTATTTGGGACACGGGGCAAAAACATTCAGTACTTC
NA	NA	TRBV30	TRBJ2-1	CAWSIRQGFSNEQFF	TGTGCCTGGAGTATAAGGCAGGGTTTCAGCAATGAGCAGTTCTTC
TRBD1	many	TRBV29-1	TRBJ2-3	CSVELWTGASTDTQYF	TGCAGCGTTGAATTGTGGACAGGGGCGAGCACAGATACGCAGTATTTT
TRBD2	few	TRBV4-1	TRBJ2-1	CASSQETISGSSYNEQFF	TGCGCCAGCAGCCAAGAGACAATCAGCGGGAGCTCCTACAATGAGCAGTTCTTC
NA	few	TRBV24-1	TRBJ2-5	CATSEKTRQETQYF	TGTGCCACCAGTGAAAAGACGCGCCAAGAGACCCAGTACTTC
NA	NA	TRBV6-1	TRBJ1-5	CASKGASGDNQPQHF	TGTGCCAGCAAAGGGGCCTCGGGTGACAATCAGCCCCAGCATTTT
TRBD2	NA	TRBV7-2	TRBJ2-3	CASSLELAGVLADTQYF	TGTGCCAGCAGCTTAGAGCTAGCGGGAGTATTGGCAGATACGCAGTATTTT
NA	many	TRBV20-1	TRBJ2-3	CSARVESSLPSTDTQYF	TGCAGTGCTAGAGTGGAGAGTAGCTTGCCTAGCACAGATACGCAGTATTTT
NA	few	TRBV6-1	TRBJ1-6	CASSDSGNNSPLHF	TGTGCCAGCAGTGATTCAGGAAATAATTCACCCCTCCACTTT
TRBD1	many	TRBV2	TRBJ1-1	CASSDGWTGNTEAFF	TGTGCCAGCAGTGATGGCTGGACAGGGAACACTGAAGCTTTCTTT
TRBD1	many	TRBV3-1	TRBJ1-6	CASSQGTGSNSPLHF	TGTGCCAGCAGCCAAGGGACAGGGTCCAATTCACCCCTCCACTTT
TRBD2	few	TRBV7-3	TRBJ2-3	CASSLIAGGVDTQYF	TGTGCCAGCAGCTTAATAGCGGGAGGGGTGGATACGCAGTATTTT
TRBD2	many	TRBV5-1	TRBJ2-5	CASSLQGGQETQYF	TGCGCCAGCAGCTTGCAGGGAGGGCAAGAGACCCAGTACTTC
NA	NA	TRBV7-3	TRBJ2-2	CASSLTPWGTGELFF	TGTGCCAGCAGCTTAACCCCCTGGGGGACCGGGGAGCTGTTTTTT
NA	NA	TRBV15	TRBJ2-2	CATSRELATGELFF	TGTGCCACCAGCAGAGAACTTGCCACCGGGGAGCTGTTTTTT
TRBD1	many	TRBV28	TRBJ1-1	CASSVTGAKNTEAFF	TGTGCCAGCAGTGTTACAGGGGCAAAGAACACTGAAGCTTTCTTT
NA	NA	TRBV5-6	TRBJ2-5	CTSRLGQTQYF	TGTACCAGCAGATTGGGTCAGACCCAGTACTTC
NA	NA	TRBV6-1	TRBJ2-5	CATKGQVQETQYF	TGTGCCACAAAGGGGCAGGTCCAAGAGACCCAGTACTTC
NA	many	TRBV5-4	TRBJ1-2	CASTSSGGTYGYTF	TGTGCCAGCACTTCGTCCGGGGGGACCTATGGCTACACCTTC
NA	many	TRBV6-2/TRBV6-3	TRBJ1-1	CASSYSMTGNTEAFF	TGTGCCAGCAGTTACTCGATGACAGGGAACACTGAAGCTTTCTTT
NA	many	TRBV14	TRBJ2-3	CASSPRRGVDVDTQYF	TGTGCCAGCAGCCCCCGGCGGGGAGTTGATGTAGATACGCAGTATTTT
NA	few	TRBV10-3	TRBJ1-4	CAISDQGTNEKLFF	TGTGCCATCAGTGATCAGGGGACTAATGAAAAACTGTTTTTT
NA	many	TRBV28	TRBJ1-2	CASTISGQGFGYTF	TGTGCCAGCACCATCTCTGGTCAGGGATTTGGCTACACCTTC
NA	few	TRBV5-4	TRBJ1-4	CASSRRLGEKLFF	TGTGCCAGCAGCCGCCGATTAGGGGAAAAACTGTTTTTT
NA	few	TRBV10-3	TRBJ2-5	CAISEEGGKETQYF	TGTGCCATCAGTGAAGAGGGGGGAAAAGAGACCCAGTACTTC